The 7 T cell receptor beta chains below all came from one sample that was sequenced in a study of T-cell memory formation after mild COVID-19. MiXCR, applied by TCRdb to the 5' RACE reads, yields one record per CDR3 protein. The data contain hundreds of thousands of distinct CDR3 sequences, roughly 15% of them singletons. The material sequenced was PBMCs or a T cell subset sorted from them (not recorded which). These TCRs come from a man between 18 and 29 years old who had mild COVID-19 (a few samples of this study predate the infection). Cell type and time point are not known.

This clonotype was observed a single time. V gene TRBV5-6 combines with J gene TRBJ1-1, with TRBD1 as a possible D gene (6 bases). Trimming stripped 6 bases from V and 7 bases from J, with 19 bases between. This CDR3 has 14 amino acids. CDR1 is SGHDT, CDR2 YYEEEE, per germline. For the CDR3, the DNA is TGTGCCAGCAACTCCCGGACGGGGACAAGTGAAGCTTTCTTT. Encoded protein: CASNSRTGTSEAFF.

The chain has TRBV12-3 or TRBV12-4 and TRBJ1-1, with D possibly being TRBD1 (5 bases). The CDR3 runs to 15 residues. The V end was cut by 2 bases, the J end by 1 base, with 11 bases between. The CDR3 bases are TGTGCCAGCAGTTTAAGGTTGGGGGGGAACACTGAAGCTTTCTTT. The encoded protein is CASSLRLGGNTEAFF.

This clonotype was recorded at least ten times. The J gene is TRBJ2-1, the V gene TRBV7-9; D perhaps matches TRBD1 (5 bases). The germline gives CDR1 SEHNR, CDR2 FQNEAQ (reference sequence). V was pared by 1 base and J by 13 bases, with 11 bases between. The CDR3 spans 12 residues. The DNA of the CDR3 is TGTGCCAGCAGCTTAGTTTCCAGGGCCCAGTTCTTC. Translated, it gives CASSLVSRAQFF.

This clonotype has at least ten counts. V gene TRBV7-6 combines with J gene TRBJ2-2; D is uncertain. This CDR3 region has 14 residues. V dropped 3 bases and J dropped 1 base, with 6 bases sitting between them. Germline-derived CDR1 and CDR2 are SGHVS and FNYEAQ. CDR3 loop: CASSLYRNTGELFF. DNA for the CDR3: TGTGCCAGCAGCTTGTACAGGAACACCGGGGAGCTGTTTTTT.

In its sample, this clonotype was seen once. The J gene is TRBJ2-7, the V gene TRBV5-1; TRBD1 matches 7 bases. The length of the CDR3 is 15 residues. The ends lost 3 bases at V and 0 bases at J; junction bases unmatched: 6. The germline V gene encodes CDR1 SGHRS and CDR2 YFSETQ. CDR3 region: CASSYGTVSSYEQYF. CDR3 DNA sequence: TGCGCCAGCAGCTACGGGACAGTCAGCTCCTACGAGCAGTACTTC.

This sequence joins TRBV7-8 and TRBJ2-4; maybe TRBD2 (6 bases). The germline V and J ends were trimmed by 0 bases and 11 bases, with 11 bases remaining between them. The CDR3 spans 13 residues. CDR1 SGHVS and CDR2 FQNEAQ come from the germline V gene. CDR3 sequence: CASSLAGTSVQYF. Here the CDR3 DNA reads TGTGCCAGCAGCTTAGCGGGGACTTCTGTTCAGTACTTC.

The chain uses TRBV4-1 and TRBJ1-1, with 10 bases that match TRBD1. The V gene end was trimmed by 3 bases and the J gene end by 3 bases; junction bases not matched to a gene: 4. Germline V gene sequence: CDR1 MGHRA, CDR2 YSYEKL. The CDR3 covers 15 residues. CDR3 residues: CASSQPGTGDTEAFF. CDR3 DNA sequence: TGCGCCAGCAGCCAGCCCGGGACAGGGGACACTGAAGCTTTCTTT.